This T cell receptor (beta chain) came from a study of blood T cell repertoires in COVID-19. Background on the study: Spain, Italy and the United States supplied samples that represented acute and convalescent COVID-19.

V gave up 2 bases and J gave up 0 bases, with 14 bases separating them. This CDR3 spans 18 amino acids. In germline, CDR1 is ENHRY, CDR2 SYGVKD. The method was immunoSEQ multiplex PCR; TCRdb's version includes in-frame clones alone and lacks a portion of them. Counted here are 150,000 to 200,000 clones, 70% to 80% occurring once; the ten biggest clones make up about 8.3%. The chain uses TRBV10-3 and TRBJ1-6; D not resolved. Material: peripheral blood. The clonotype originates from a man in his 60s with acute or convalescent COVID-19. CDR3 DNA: TGTGCCATCAGTGAGATCCACAGAGAGAGCTCCTATAATTCACCCCTCCACTTT. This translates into CAISEIHRESSYNSPLHF.